These T cell receptor beta chains were read from a single sample in a study of post-analysis software for immune sequencing data. TCRdb re-derived calls from the PCR reads in MiXCR, one entry per CDR3 protein. The table lists 650,000 to 850,000 distinct CDR3 sequences, 53% of them singletons. Sequenced: blood. The source of these receptors is a girl under 18 with multiple sclerosis. CDR3s include the opening cysteine and the closing phenylalanine or tryptophan. D genes are given only for firm matches. Size is stated for part of the rows, as once, few or many counts, or as a class when the clone is expanded.

v_call,clone_size,d_call,j_call,cdr3_aa,cdr3_nt
TRBV20-1,-,-,TRBJ2-7,CSATRDDSYEQYF,TGCAGTGCTACCCGGGACGACTCCTACGAGCAGTACTTC
TRBV7-6,few,-,TRBJ2-7,CASSLGSAMGSYEQYF,TGTGCCAGCAGCTTAGGAAGCGCAATGGGGTCCTACGAGCAGTACTTC
TRBV5-1,few,-,TRBJ2-1,CASSPTSNGRVNEQFF,TGCGCCAGCAGCCCCACAAGTAACGGGAGAGTGAATGAGCAGTTCTTC
TRBV5-1,once,-,TRBJ2-7,CASSFLTGNYEQYF,TGCGCCAGCAGCTTCCTAACAGGGAACTACGAGCAGTACTTC
TRBV5-1,-,-,TRBJ1-1,CASSLAAESEAFF,TGCGCCAGCAGCTTGGCCGCGGAATCTGAAGCTTTCTTT
TRBV12-3/TRBV12-4,-,-,TRBJ2-2,CASRLSASGTFRGELFF,TGTGCCAGCAGACTGAGCGCGTCGGGGACATTTAGGGGGGAGCTGTTTTTT
TRBV7-9,-,TRBD1,TRBJ2-5,CASRGQGYQETQYF,TGTGCCAGCAGGGGACAGGGCTATCAAGAGACCCAGTACTTC
TRBV27,-,-,TRBJ2-7,CASGDIPYEQYF,TGTGCCAGCGGGGACATCCCCTACGAGCAGTACTTC
TRBV2,-,-,TRBJ2-5,CASSSGGRLGETQYF,TGTGCCAGCAGCTCTGGAGGCAGGTTAGGCGAGACCCAGTACTTC
TRBV20-1,few,-,TRBJ2-1,CSARDQRGNEQFF,TGCAGTGCTAGAGATCAGAGGGGTAATGAGCAGTTCTTC
TRBV3-1,-,-,TRBJ2-7,CASSRHYEQYF,TGTGCCAGCAGTAGACACTACGAGCAGTACTTC
TRBV5-1,once,TRBD1,TRBJ2-1,CASSTRTGARWGDNEQFF,TGCGCCAGCAGTACCAGGACAGGGGCCCGATGGGGCGACAATGAGCAGTTCTTC
TRBV12-3/TRBV12-4,-,-,TRBJ2-1,CASSFEVAEQFF,TGTGCCAGCAGTTTCGAGGTGGCTGAGCAGTTCTTC
TRBV20-1,few,TRBD2,TRBJ2-1,CSAREGRTSGYNEQFF,TGCAGTGCTAGGGAGGGGAGGACTAGCGGGTACAATGAGCAGTTCTTC
TRBV7-9,-,-,TRBJ2-7,CASSLAWGGLDEQYF,TGTGCCAGCAGCTTAGCGTGGGGGGGCTTAGACGAGCAGTACTTC
TRBV7-9,few,-,TRBJ2-7,CASSLEAQPSYEQYF,TGTGCCAGCAGCTTAGAGGCCCAACCTTCCTACGAGCAGTACTTC
TRBV4-1,-,-,TRBJ1-5,CASSHGGENSNQPQHF,TGCGCCAGCAGCCACGGAGGGGAGAACAGCAATCAGCCCCAGCATTTT
TRBV5-1,few,TRBD2,TRBJ2-1,CASSLASGRAGLEQFF,TGTGCCAGCAGCTTGGCTAGCGGGAGGGCCGGTCTTGAGCAGTTCTTC
TRBV12-3/TRBV12-4,-,TRBD2,TRBJ2-1,CASSLASGGLRREQFF,TGTGCCAGCAGTTTGGCTAGCGGGGGCCTCAGACGGGAGCAGTTCTTC
TRBV18,-,-,TRBJ2-5,CASSPFGGQETQYF,TGTGCCAGCTCACCATTCGGCGGCCAAGAGACCCAGTACTTC
TRBV3-1,-,TRBD2,TRBJ2-7,CASSAGLAGKYF,TGTGCCAGCAGCGCCGGACTAGCGGGGAAGTACTTC
TRBV7-6,-,-,TRBJ1-5,CASSLGGGSWQPQHF,TGTGCCAGCAGCTTAGGGGGGGGTAGTTGGCAGCCCCAGCATTTT
TRBV2,-,TRBD2,TRBJ2-1,CASSLAGGMRNEQFF,TGTGCCAGCAGTTTAGCGGGAGGTATGCGAAATGAGCAGTTCTTC
TRBV20-1,-,-,TRBJ1-5,CSARRVRYSNQPQHF,TGCAGTGCTAGACGAGTTCGGTATAGCAATCAGCCCCAGCATTTT
TRBV7-9,-,-,TRBJ1-6,CASSLADNPSPLHF,TGTGCCAGCAGCTTAGCGGATAATCCGTCACCCCTCCACTTT
TRBV6-5,-,TRBD2,TRBJ2-1,CASSPTPAGGRNEQFF,TGTGCCAGCAGTCCCACCCCGGCGGGGGGGCGGAATGAGCAGTTCTTC
TRBV5-1,few,TRBD1,TRBJ2-7,CASSPGPVTGAYEQYF,TGCGCCAGCAGCCCAGGTCCGGTGACAGGGGCTTACGAGCAGTACTTC
TRBV4-1,-,TRBD1,TRBJ2-5,CASSVRDRVSKQYF,TGCGCCAGCAGCGTCCGGGACAGAGTATCCAAGCAGTACTTC
TRBV6-1,few,TRBD1,TRBJ1-2,CASSSIKGQGAYGYTF,TGTGCCAGCAGCTCCATAAAGGGACAGGGGGCTTATGGCTACACCTTC